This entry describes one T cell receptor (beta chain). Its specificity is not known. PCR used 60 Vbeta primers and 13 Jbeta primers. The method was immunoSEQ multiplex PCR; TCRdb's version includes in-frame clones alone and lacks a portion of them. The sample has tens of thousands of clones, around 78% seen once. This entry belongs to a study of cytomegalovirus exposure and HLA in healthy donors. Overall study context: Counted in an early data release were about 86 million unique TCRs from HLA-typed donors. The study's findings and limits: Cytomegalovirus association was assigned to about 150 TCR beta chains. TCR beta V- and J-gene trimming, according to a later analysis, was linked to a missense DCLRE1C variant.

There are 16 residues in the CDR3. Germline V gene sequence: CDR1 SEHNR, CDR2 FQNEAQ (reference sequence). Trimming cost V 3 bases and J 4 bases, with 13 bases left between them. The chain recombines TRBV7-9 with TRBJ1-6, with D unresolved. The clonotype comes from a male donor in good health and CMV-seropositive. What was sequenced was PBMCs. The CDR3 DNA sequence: TGTGCCAGCAGCTTCCGGCACAGTAGTTATAATTCACCCCTCCACTTT. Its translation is CASSFRHSSYNSPLHF.